This T cell receptor (beta chain) was sequenced in a study of tumor-infiltrating lymphocytes in localized non-small cell lung cancer (dated by TCRdb to the early 2020s). As for the study more broadly: The cohort included patients whose samples were collected after neoadjuvant chemotherapy, as well as both smokers and never-smokers and several histologies. The overall ICON cohort comprised around 150 surgical patients with localized non-small cell lung cancer whose tumors were resected. Alongside flow cytometry, multiplex immunofluorescence, RNA-seq, exome sequencing and proteomics, TCR sequencing was applied to the same patients as one of several integrated assays. Each patient provided resected tumor tissue plus uninvolved lung tissue from the same patient, with the uninvolved lung tissue described as non-adjacent to the tumor. A total of roughly 50 patients were included in the paired tumor versus uninvolved lung comparison of immunoSEQ T-cell fraction.

The paper's findings and limits, for the study overall: In line with immunofluorescence CD3 counts, TCRbeta sequencing supported higher T cell infiltration in tumors compared with uninvolved lung tissue. Tumor T-cell fraction from TCR sequencing was not associated with recurrence-free survival (p = 0.61). TCR-derived T-cell fraction did not differ between the flow cytometry-defined immunotypes IM1 (good prognosis) and IM2 (poor prognosis). Because different assays used different pieces of the same tissue, intratumor heterogeneity could not be separated from technical variation. Assay coverage differed among patients according to how much tissue was available, so only a subset of the cohort had TCR sequencing.

The immunoSEQ assay used for TCR sequencing gave the T-cell fraction in both tumor and uninvolved lung tissue. Per the authors' processing: For survival analysis, patients were divided into high (upper tertile) and low (lower two tertiles) T-cell fraction groups, which were compared by log-rank test. A signed-rank test was used to test differences in T-cell fraction between paired tumor and uninvolved lung samples. TCRdb retrieved this table from immuneACCESS and kept in-frame rearrangements only. Not all clones are present; in checked studies, unresolved V genes account for under half, and no reason is known for the remainder. V and J calls and clone size are those listed in that table; D and trimming were worked out from the DNA. The sample contains about 23,000 clones, 73% of them found a single time. Approximately 6.3% of the sample is in the top ten clones. With regard to this clone: Its antigen is not yet known. The sample holds no much larger clone one base away, and base qualities are not on file.

Counted from cysteine to phenylalanine, this CDR3 has 11 amino acids. Only the CDR3 DNA is retained, 33 bases long and in frame from the first base. Per the germline V gene (reference sequence), SEHNR is the CDR1 and FQNEAQ is the CDR2. V and J are trimmed by 4 bases and 7 bases, and the gene matches miss 0 bases of the junction. Patient enrollment in ICON started in the first half of 2016, and the final patient was enrolled in the second half of 2018. In a subcohort of 76 patients, fresh tumor and matched uninvolved tissue were collected for in-depth immune analyses, with TCR sequencing among those analyses. TCR sequencing was performed on DNA isolated from bulk tissue, without cell sorting.

The rearranged segments are TRBV7-9 and TRBJ2-5, with 7 middle bases fitting TRBD2. The TCR was taken from a human donor with non-small cell lung cancer. The sample taken for sequencing was lung tumor tissue. The bases read TGTGCCAGCAGCTCGGGGGGGACCCAGTACTTC. This gives the protein CASSSGGTQYF.